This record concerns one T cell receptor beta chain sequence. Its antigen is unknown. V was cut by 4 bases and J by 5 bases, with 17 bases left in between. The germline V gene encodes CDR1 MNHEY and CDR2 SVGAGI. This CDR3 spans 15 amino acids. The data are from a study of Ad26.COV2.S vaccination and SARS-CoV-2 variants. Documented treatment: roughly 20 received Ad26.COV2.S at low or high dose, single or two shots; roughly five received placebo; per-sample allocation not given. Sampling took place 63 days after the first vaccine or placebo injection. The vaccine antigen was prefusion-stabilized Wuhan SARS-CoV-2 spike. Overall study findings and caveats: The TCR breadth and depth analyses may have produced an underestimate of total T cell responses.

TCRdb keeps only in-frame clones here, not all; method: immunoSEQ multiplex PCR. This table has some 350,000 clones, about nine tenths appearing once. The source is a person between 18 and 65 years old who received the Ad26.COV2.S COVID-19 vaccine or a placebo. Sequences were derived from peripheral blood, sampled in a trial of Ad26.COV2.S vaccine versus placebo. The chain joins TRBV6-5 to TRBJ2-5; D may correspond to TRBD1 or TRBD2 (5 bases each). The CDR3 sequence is CASSSRSSGRETQYF. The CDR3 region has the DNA TGTGCCAGCAGTTCCCGGAGTTCGGGGCGGGAGACCCAGTACTTC.